A few counts support the clone carrying this T cell receptor (beta chain). TCRdb itself ran the RACE reads through MiXCR, one entry per CDR3 protein. The sample records 180,000 or so distinct CDR3 sequences, about 22% being singletons. The data were obtained in a study of human T cells and chemical hapten exposure. Germline lookup yields CDR1 SGHTA and CDR2 FQGNSA. CDR3 length: 15 amino acids. V was clipped by 1 base and J by 9 bases; unmatched bases: 5. Described time point: patch test 1, 2 weeks after DPC sensitization. Treatment of the sample: therapeutic diphenylcyclopropenone sensitization with weekly scalp DPC.

This TCR came from a woman aged 45-59 years with alopecia areata. Some clones in this sample may be carry-over from other donors' samples. The genes are TRBV7-2 and TRBJ2-1, with TRBD2 matching 11 bases. The sample in question was whole blood, obtained in connection with sensitization to the hapten diphenylcyclopropenone (DPC). The CDR3 coding sequence is TGTGCCAGCAGCTTAGTCACTAGCGGGAGAAGTGAGCAGTTCTTC. Protein sequence: CASSLVTSGRSEQFF.